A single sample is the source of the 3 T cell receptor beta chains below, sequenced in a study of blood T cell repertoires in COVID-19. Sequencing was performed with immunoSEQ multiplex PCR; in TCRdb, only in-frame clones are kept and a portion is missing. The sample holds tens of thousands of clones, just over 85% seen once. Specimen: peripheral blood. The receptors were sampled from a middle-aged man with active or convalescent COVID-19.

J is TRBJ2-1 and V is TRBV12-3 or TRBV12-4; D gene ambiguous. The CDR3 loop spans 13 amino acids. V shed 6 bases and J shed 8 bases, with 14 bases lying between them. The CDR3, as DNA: TGTGCCAGCAGCCCGCCGGGTAACGATGAGCAGTTCTTC. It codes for CASSPPGNDEQFF.

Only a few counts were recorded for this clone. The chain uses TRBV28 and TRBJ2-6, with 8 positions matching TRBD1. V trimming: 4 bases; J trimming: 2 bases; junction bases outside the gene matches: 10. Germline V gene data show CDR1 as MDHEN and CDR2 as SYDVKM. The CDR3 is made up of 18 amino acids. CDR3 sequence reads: CASSSPTPTGAGANVLTF. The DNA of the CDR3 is TGTGCCAGCAGTTCCCCGACCCCGACAGGGGCTGGGGCCAACGTCCTGACTTTC.

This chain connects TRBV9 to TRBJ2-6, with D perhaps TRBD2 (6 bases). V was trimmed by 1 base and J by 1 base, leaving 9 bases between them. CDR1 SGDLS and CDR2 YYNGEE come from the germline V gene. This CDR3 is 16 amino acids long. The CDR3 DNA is TGTGCCAGCAGCGTAAGAGGAGGGTCTGGGGCCAACGTCCTGACTTTC. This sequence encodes CASSVRGGSGANVLTF.